This T cell receptor (beta chain) was sequenced during a study of radiotherapy plus CTLA-4 blockade in lung cancer (dated by TCRdb to 2016 to 2019). Turning to the overall study: Objective responses occurred in around 19% of enrolled patients, and 30% to 35% achieved disease control. What the work shows at the level of the full study, not this receptor alone: Increased serum interferon-beta after radiation, together with early dynamic changes in blood T cell clones, were reported to be the strongest predictors of response. TCR clones derived from tumors expanded in peripheral blood after treatment with radiotherapy and ipilimumab.

With respect to this clone: It lacks a known antigen. The sample holds no much larger clone one base away, and base qualities are not on file.

The study evaluated CTLA-4 blockade (ipilimumab) given together with focal radiation therapy in patients who had chemo-refractory metastatic non-small-cell lung cancer. The germline V gene encodes CDR1 LGHNA and CDR2 YSLEER. Measured from the cysteine to the phenylalanine, the CDR3 is 22 residues long. Just the 66-base CDR3 DNA is kept, in frame starting at base 1. After removal of 0 bases from V and 4 bases from J, the junction retains 22 bases not matched to a gene. Library construction relied on the immunoSEQ multiplex PCR assay. The table comes from immuneACCESS by way of TCRdb, which keeps in-frame sequences with V and J called. Part of the clones is missing from these tables; in studies checked, under half for an unresolved V gene and the rest for unknown reasons. The sample records about 120,000 clones, roughly 86% of which are singletons. Of the sample, 2.5% to 3.5% falls within the top ten clones.

Sequences were derived from peripheral blood, sampled from a patient treated with radiotherapy plus ipilimumab. The chain is encoded by TRBV4-3 joined to TRBJ1-3; the central 9 bases match TRBD1. This sequence originates from a human donor with non-small cell lung cancer that progressed on radiotherapy plus ipilimumab. Some clones in this sample may be carry-over from other donors' samples. The nucleotide sequence is TGCGCCAGCAGCCAAGAGGCGGTCTCCGGGACAGGGCGTCTAGGTATAGGAAACACCATATATTTT. Its translation is CASSQEAVSGTGRLGIGNTIYF.